This T cell receptor (beta chain) was sequenced in a study of tumor-infiltrating lymphocytes in oesophageal squamous cell carcinoma. The CDR3 has 15 residues. Each CDR3 protein is one row after TCRdb ran MiXCR on the PCR reads. The data hold roughly 9,700 distinct CDR3 sequences, with 55% to 75% observed a single time. This clonotype turned up a few times. The TCR comes from a female donor with esophageal squamous cell carcinoma. Material for sequencing was esophageal tumor tissue. The chain joins TRBV12-3 or TRBV12-4 to TRBJ2-1; a weak D match, TRBD1 (5 bases). TRBJ2-7 matches the DNA end more closely, so the J call is doubtful. CDR3 coding DNA: TGTGCCAGCAGTTTGGTTCAGGGCGTTTCCTACGAGCAGTACTTC. The encoded protein is CASSLVQGVSYEQYF.